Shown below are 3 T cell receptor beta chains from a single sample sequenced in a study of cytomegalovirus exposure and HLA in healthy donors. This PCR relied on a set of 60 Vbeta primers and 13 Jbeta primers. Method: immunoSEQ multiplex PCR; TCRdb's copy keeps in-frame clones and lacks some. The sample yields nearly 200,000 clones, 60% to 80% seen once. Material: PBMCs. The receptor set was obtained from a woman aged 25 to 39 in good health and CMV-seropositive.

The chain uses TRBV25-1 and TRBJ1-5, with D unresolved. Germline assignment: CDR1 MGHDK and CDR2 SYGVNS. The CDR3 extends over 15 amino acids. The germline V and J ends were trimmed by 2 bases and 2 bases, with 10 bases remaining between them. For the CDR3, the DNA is TGTGCCAGCAGTGAAGGGAGGGTTGGCAATCAGCCCCAGCATTTT. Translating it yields CASSEGRVGNQPQHF.

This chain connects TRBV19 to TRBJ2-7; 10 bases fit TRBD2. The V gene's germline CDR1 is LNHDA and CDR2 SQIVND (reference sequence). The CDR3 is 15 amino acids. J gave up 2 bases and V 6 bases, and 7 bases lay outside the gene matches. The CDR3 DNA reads TGTGCCAGTAGCCTAGGACTAGCGGACCCCTACGAGCAGTACTTC. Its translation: CASSLGLADPYEQYF.

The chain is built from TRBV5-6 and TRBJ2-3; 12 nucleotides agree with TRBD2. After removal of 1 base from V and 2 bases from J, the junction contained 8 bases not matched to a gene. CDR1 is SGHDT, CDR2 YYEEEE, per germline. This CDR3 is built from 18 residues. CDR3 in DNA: TGTGCCAGCAGCTTGCGTGCTAGCGGGAGGGAGCCCACAGATACGCAGTATTTT. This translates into CASSLRASGREPTDTQYF.